What follows are 23 T cell receptor beta chains derived from one specimen sequenced in a study of early T cells in non-severe SARS-CoV-2 infection. TCRdb called the 5' RACE reads again in MiXCR, with one record for every CDR3 protein. This sample has about 77,000 distinct CDR3 sequences, with 15% to 20% found just once. The sample consisted of whole blood. All receptors derive from an adult who was a healthcare worker with PCR-confirmed SARS-CoV-2 infection or an uninfected control (not recorded which).

In its sample, this clonotype was seen a few times. V usage is TRBV7-2 and J usage is TRBJ2-7; 8 bases agree with TRBD2. With V trimmed by 3 bases and J by 2 bases, 3 bases remained unmatched. Looked up from germline, CDR1 is SGHTA and CDR2 is FQGNSA. This CDR3 is 14 amino acids long. CDR3: CASSLLAGPYEQYF. In nucleotides, the CDR3 is TGTGCCAGCAGCTTGCTAGCGGGTCCCTACGAGCAGTACTTC.

This clonotype was detected only a few times. The chain carries TRBV20-1 and TRBJ1-1, with D possibly TRBD1 on 5 matching bases. Germline lookup yields CDR1 DFQATT and CDR2 SNEGSKA (reference sequence). V was clipped by 3 bases and J by 0 bases, with 14 bases between them. This CDR3 has 15 amino acids. The CDR3 nucleotides read TGCAGTGCTAGTTCAGGGTCTCTGGTGAACACTGAAGCTTTCTTT. It is translated as CSASSGSLVNTEAFF.

In its sample, this clonotype was seen many times. The rearrangement joins TRBV20-1 to TRBJ2-3; D uncertain. V lost 6 bases and J lost 4, with 8 bases in between. The CDR3 is 11 amino acids. Germline V CDR1 and CDR2: DFQATT, SNEGSKA (reference sequence). The DNA for the CDR3 is TGCAGTGCGGAAGCCGCAGATACGCAGTATTTT. Translating gives CSAEAADTQYF.

This clonotype has more than one count but fewer than ten. The chain is built from TRBV27 and TRBJ2-1; 9 nucleotides match TRBD1. The CDR3 extends over 13 amino acids. With 5 bases clipped from V and 9 bases from J, the junction kept 5 bases outside the gene matches. CDR1 and CDR2 from the germline V gene are MNHEY and SMNVEV (reference sequence). CDR3 bases: TGTGCCAGCAGTAGGGACAGGGCTGGTGAGCAGTTCTTC. It is translated as CASSRDRAGEQFF.

Only a few counts were recorded for this clonotype. The V and J genes are TRBV30 and TRBJ1-2, with a tentative D call TRBD1 (6 bases). V lost 1 base and J lost 4, with 10 bases in between. The CDR3 is made up of 13 amino acids. The germline V gene encodes CDR1 GTSNPN and CDR2 SVGIG (reference sequence). For the CDR3, the DNA is TGTGCCTGGAGTGACTGGGACATCTATGGCTACACCTTC. This codes for CAWSDWDIYGYTF.

CDR3 loop: CATSRAGAEAFF. In DNA form, the CDR3 reads TGTGCCACCAGCAGAGCCGGCGCTGAAGCTTTCTTT. The J gene is TRBJ1-1, the V gene TRBV15; no clear D. CDR1 and CDR2 from the germline V gene are LNHNV and YYDKDF (reference sequence). Trimming removed 1 base from V and 6 bases from J, with 6 bases in between. CDR3 size: 12 residues. Drawing the rest from reference TRBV15 and TRBJ1-1, the complete variable domain is DAMVIQNPRYQVTQFGKPVTLSCSQTLNHNVMYWYQQKSSQAPKLLFHYYDKDFNNEADTPDNFQSRRPNTSFCFLDIRSPGLGDTAMYLCATSRAGAEAFFGQGTRLTVV.

This clonotype was seen a few times. The chain combines TRBV20-1 with TRBJ2-1; TRBD2 matches 10 bases. CDR3 length equals 17 residues. The V gene end was trimmed by 0 bases and the J gene end by 0 bases; junction bases not matched to a gene: 5. Germline CDR1 and CDR2: DFQATT and SNEGSKA (reference sequence). CDR3 loop: CSARDRSGGISYNEQFF. The CDR3 coding sequence is TGCAGTGCTAGAGATCGTAGCGGGGGGATCTCCTACAATGAGCAGTTCTTC.

The chain carries TRBV9 and TRBJ2-5, with D perhaps TRBD1 or TRBD2 (5 bases each). Germline V gives CDR1 SGDLS, CDR2 YYNGEE. This CDR3 is 15 amino acids long. The V gene lost 0 bases and the J gene lost 7 bases, with 16 bases spanning the gap. In DNA form, the CDR3 reads TGTGCCAGCAGCGTAGGGGGGACCCCCACGGGGACCCAGTACTTC. Translation gives CASSVGGTPTGTQYF.

The chain couples TRBV6-1 to TRBJ2-1; D is unresolved. Germline CDR1 and CDR2: MNHNS and SASEGT. V lost 4 bases to trimming and J lost 3 bases, with 7 bases between them. This CDR3 is built from 13 residues. The CDR3 coding sequence is TGTGCCAGCAGTGTGGGGAACTACAATGAGCAGTTCTTC. This gives the protein CASSVGNYNEQFF.

The gene calls are TRBV7-9 and TRBJ2-7, with D maybe TRBD1 (9 bases). CDR1 SEHNR and CDR2 FQNEAQ come from the germline V gene (reference sequence). This CDR3 region has 17 residues. Trimming stripped 4 bases from V and 6 bases from J, with 25 bases between. DNA for the CDR3: TGTGCCAGCAGCTATCCGGGAGGGAGACAGGGGGTATCCGAGCAGTACTTC. It yields the protein CASSYPGGRQGVSEQYF.

V is TRBV4-2 and J is TRBJ2-7; possibly TRBD2 for D (5 bases). Germline CDR1 is LGHNA and CDR2 is YNFKEQ. CDR3 size: 13 residues. The V end was cut by 1 base, the J end by 4 bases, with 8 bases between. The CDR3 region is CASSQADLYEQYF. CDR3 coding DNA: TGTGCCAGCAGCCAAGCGGACTTGTACGAGCAGTACTTC.

This clonotype has more than one count but fewer than ten. V gene TRBV5-4 combines with J gene TRBJ2-7; TRBD2 matches 7 bases. Trimming at V came to 5 bases and at J to 0 bases, leaving 2 bases not matched to a gene. This CDR3 comprises 13 residues. CDR1 is SGHNT, CDR2 YYREEE, per germline (reference sequence). For the CDR3, the DNA is TGTGCCAGCAGGCGGGAGACCTCCTACGAGCAGTACTTC. It is translated as CASRRETSYEQYF.

This chain uses TRBV6-2 or TRBV6-3 with TRBJ1-2; the match to TRBD1 covers 11 bases. The CDR3 length is 16 residues. Trimming took 5 bases from V and 4 from J; bases not matched to a gene: 9. Germline CDR1 reads MNHEY; CDR2 reads SVGEGT. The CDR3, as DNA: TGTGCCAGCAGTACGATCCGGGACAGGGGGACCTATGGCTACACCTTC. As protein: CASSTIRDRGTYGYTF.

This sequence joins TRBV6-1 and TRBJ1-6; maybe TRBD1 (5 bases). Between the trimmed V and J ends, which lost 5 bases and 7 bases, there was a span of 9 bases. The CDR3 is 13 residues long. Germline CDR1 MNHNS, CDR2 SASEGT. CDR3 loop: CASSNGGNSPLHF. The CDR3, as DNA: TGTGCCAGCAGTAACGGGGGGAATTCACCCCTCCACTTT.

The chain couples TRBV5-5 to TRBJ2-7; 8 nucleotides match TRBD1. From germline, CDR1 is SGHKS and CDR2 YYEKEE (reference sequence). Losses at the gene ends were 0 bases for V and 0 bases for J; bases not matched to a gene: 5. The CDR3 is 16 amino acids. The CDR3 region has the DNA TGTGCCAGCAGCTTGGGGGGACAGGACAACTCCTACGAGCAGTACTTC. Translating it yields CASSLGGQDNSYEQYF.

This clonotype was counted many times. This sequence joins TRBV2 and TRBJ2-3; TRBD1 agrees at 8 bases. This CDR3 contains 14 residues. The germline CDR1 and CDR2 sequences are SNHLY and FYNNEI. J lost 2 bases, V lost 6 bases, and 4 bases had no gene match. The CDR3 DNA reads TGTGCCAGCAGACGGACAGGGAACACAGATACGCAGTATTTT. It encodes CASRRTGNTDTQYF.

This clonotype was found a few times. CDR3 sequence: CASSFRDTKEEYF. Written as DNA, the CDR3 is TGTGCCAGCAGTTTTCGGGATACTAAAGAGGAGTATTTT. The chain combines TRBV27 with TRBJ2-3; tentatively, D is TRBD2 (5 bases). Trimming shortened V by 3 bases and J by 13 bases, and 17 bases separated the two germline ends. The CDR3 sequence is 13 residues long. Germline lookup yields CDR1 MNHEY and CDR2 SMNVEV (reference sequence).

V and J are TRBV29-1 and TRBJ1-1; TRBD1 might be the D (6 bases). With 7 bases removed from V and 1 base from J, the gap between germline ends came to 7 bases. Germline assignment: CDR1 SQVTM and CDR2 ANQGSEA. The CDR3 covers 11 residues. The CDR3: CSAGQNTEAFF. The CDR3 DNA is TGCAGCGCGGGACAGAACACTGAAGCTTTCTTT.

This chain connects TRBV12-3 or TRBV12-4 to TRBJ2-1; no clear D gene. Trimming removed 1 base from V and 7 bases from J, with 11 bases in between. This CDR3 has 14 amino acids. Here the CDR3 reads CASSLGASRNEQFF. The CDR3 DNA is TGTGCCAGCAGTTTAGGGGCCAGTCGGAATGAGCAGTTCTTC.

This clonotype has a handful of counts. The chain is built from TRBV7-3 and TRBJ1-2; perhaps TRBD1 as D (5 bases). This CDR3 is 11 amino acids long. V gave up 4 bases and J gave up 10 bases, with 10 bases separating them. Germline V gives CDR1 SGHTA, CDR2 FQGTGA. In DNA, the CDR3 is TGTGCCAGCAGCTCAACAGGATACTACACCTTC. Protein sequence: CASSSTGYYTF.

This clonotype occurred a few times. The J gene is TRBJ1-1, the V gene TRBV7-9; weak D call: TRBD1 (6 bases). V dropped 6 bases and J dropped 3 bases, with 11 bases sitting between them. Germline assignment: CDR1 SEHNR and CDR2 FQNEAQ (reference sequence). There are 13 residues in the CDR3. DNA of the CDR3: TGTGCCAGCAGACCTCAGGGGTACACTGAAGCTTTCTTT. It yields the protein CASRPQGYTEAFF. Looking up the rest from reference TRBV7-9 and TRBJ1-1 gives the full variable domain: DTGVSQNPRHKITKRGQNVTFRCDPISEHNRLYWYRQTLGQGPEFLTYFQNEAQLEKSRLLSDRFSAERPKGSFSTLEIQRTEQGDSAMYLCASRPQGYTEAFFGQGTRLTVV.

The chain couples TRBV7-6 to TRBJ1-1, with D unclear. The germline V and J ends were trimmed by 5 bases and 4 bases, with 11 bases remaining between them. The germline gives CDR1 SGHVS, CDR2 FNYEAQ. This CDR3 contains 13 residues. Here the CDR3 DNA reads TGTGCCAGCAGCGGTGGCCGGGGCACTGAAGCTTTCTTT. Residues: CASSGGRGTEAFF.

The rearrangement links TRBV28 to TRBJ2-7; 9 bases map to TRBD1. The CDR3 has 15 residues. V shed 4 bases and J 5 bases; nucleotides not matched to a gene: 9. Germline CDR1 reads MDHEN; CDR2 reads SYDVKM. The CDR3 spells CASSSRGTGYDEQYF. The CDR3 coding sequence is TGTGCCAGCAGTTCCCGAGGGACAGGGTATGACGAGCAGTACTTC.